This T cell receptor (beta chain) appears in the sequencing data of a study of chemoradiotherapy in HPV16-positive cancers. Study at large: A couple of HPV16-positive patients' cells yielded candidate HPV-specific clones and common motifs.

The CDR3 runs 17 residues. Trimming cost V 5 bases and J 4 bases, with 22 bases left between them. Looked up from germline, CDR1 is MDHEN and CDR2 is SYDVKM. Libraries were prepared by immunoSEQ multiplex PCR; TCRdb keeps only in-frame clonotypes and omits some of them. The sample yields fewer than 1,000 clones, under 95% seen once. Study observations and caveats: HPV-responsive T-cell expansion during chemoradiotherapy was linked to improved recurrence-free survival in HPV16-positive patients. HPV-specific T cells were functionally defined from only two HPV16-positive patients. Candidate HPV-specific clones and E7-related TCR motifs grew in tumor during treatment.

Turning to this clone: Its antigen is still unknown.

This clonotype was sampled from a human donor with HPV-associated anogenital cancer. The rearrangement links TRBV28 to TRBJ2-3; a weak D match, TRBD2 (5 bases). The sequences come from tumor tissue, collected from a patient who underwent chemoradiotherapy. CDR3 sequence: CASSRSDIGVKSDTQYF. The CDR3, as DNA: TGTGCCAGCAGTCGATCGGATATCGGGGTCAAATCAGATACGCAGTATTTT.